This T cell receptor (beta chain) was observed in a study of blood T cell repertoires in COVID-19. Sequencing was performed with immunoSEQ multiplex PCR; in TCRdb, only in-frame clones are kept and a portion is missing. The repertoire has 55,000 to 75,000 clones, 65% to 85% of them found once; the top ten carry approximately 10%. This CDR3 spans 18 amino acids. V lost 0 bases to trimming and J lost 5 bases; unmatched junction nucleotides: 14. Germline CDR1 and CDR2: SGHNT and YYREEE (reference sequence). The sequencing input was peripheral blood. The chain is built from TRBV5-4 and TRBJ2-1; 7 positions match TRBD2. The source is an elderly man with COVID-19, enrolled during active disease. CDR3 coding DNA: TGTGCCAGCAGCTTGGCCCGGAAGGGGCTAGCGGCCAACAATGAGCAGTTCTTC. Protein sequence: CASSLARKGLAANNEQFF.